This TCR beta chain was sequenced in a study of cytomegalovirus exposure and HLA in healthy donors. Regarding this clone: Its target is unknown.

Study findings and constraints: The study designated about 180 TCR beta chains cytomegalovirus-associated. TCR clusters originating in the first cohort tended to co-occur in the 100 to 150 validation repertoires, according to a later analysis. According to reports, the classifier identified cytomegalovirus status with high specificity and sensitivity.

Assay used: immunoSEQ multiplex PCR; TCRdb lists only in-frame clones, some missing. The sample includes about 71,000 clones, around 93% seen only once; the top ten take more than 1%. Sequences were obtained from PBMCs. This receptor was taken from a woman younger than 35 in good health and CMV-seronegative.

The CDR3: CASSQGSYEQYF. The CDR3 nucleotides are TGTGCCAGCAGCCAGGGGTCCTACGAGCAGTACTTC. This chain connects TRBV6-1 to TRBJ2-7; possible D gene TRBD1, 6 bases. Germline assignment: CDR1 MNHNS and CDR2 SASEGT. V was trimmed by 6 bases and J by 1 base, leaving 7 bases between them. This CDR3 spans 12 amino acids.